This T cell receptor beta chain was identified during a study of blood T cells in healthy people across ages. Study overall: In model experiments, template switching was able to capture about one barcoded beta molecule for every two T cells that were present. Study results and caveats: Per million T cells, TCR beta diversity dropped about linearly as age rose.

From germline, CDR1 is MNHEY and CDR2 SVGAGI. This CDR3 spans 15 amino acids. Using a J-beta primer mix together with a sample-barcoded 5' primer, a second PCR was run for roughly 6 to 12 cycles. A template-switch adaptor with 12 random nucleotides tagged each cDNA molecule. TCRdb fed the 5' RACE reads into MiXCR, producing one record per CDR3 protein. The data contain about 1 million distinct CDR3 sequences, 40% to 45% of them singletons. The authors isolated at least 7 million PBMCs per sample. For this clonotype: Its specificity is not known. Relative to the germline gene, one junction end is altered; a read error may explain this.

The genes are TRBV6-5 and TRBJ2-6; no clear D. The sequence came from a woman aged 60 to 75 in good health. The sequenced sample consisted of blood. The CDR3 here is CASGYSFSGANVLTF. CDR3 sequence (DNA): TGTGCCAGCGGTTATAGCTTCTCTGGGGCCAACGTCCTGACTTTC.